Sequencing of this T cell receptor (delta chain) was carried out in a study of γδ T cells in repeated Plasmodium falciparum infection. Background on the study: The natural-infection arm compared Malian children under seasonal malaria with matched Australian children.

Worth noting for this clone: Its matching antigen is unknown. TCRdb lists the protein of a much larger clone for this DNA, which differs at residue 10, so this is likely a read error; the protein given here is translated from the DNA itself.

Study outcomes and limitations: Malian children's Vdelta2-negative repertoires appeared more expanded and less diverse than Australians'.

Vgamma9/Vdelta2+ and Vdelta2-negative gammadelta T cells were flow-sorted from PBMC for bulk sequencing. The CDR3 runs to 23 residues. Per germline, CDR1 TSWWSYY and CDR2 QGS. J was trimmed by 0 bases and V by 0 bases; bases with no gene match: 24. TCRdb re-called the multiplex PCR reads with CATT. The repertoire holds 55,000 to 70,000 delta-chain clones, with about 1.5% as singletons. The chain has TRDV1 and TRDJ1; 8 positions agree with TRDD3. In the absence of a J gene in TCRdb, the DNA was matched to germline to assign it here. The sample was gamma-delta T cells from blood. The TCR was taken from a pool of human donors (malaria-infected and uninfected, not separated). The CDR3 reads CALGELGLRSNVLGAMYTDKLIF. The CDR3 nucleotides are TGTGCTCTTGGGGAACTGGGACTACGCTCTAACGTACTGGGGGCTATGTACACCGATAAACTCATCTTT.